The clone carrying this T cell receptor beta chain appeared many times. What it recognizes is unknown. This specimen comes from a study of blood T cells in healthy people across ages. Findings and caveats of the study: Conclusively comparing naive with antigen-experienced cells was impossible with unsorted PBMCs. Higher diversity and more naive CD4+ cells were features of long-lived donors, compared to aged donors. The CMV status of each donor remained undetermined, and this could have confounded shifts in expanded clonotypes.

CDR1 is LGHNA, CDR2 YSLEER, per germline. There are 16 residues in the CDR3. Trimming stripped 2 bases from V and 3 bases from J, with 16 bases between. With a J-beta primer mix and a sample-barcoded 5' primer, a second PCR ran about 7 to 11 cycles. TCRdb recomputed calls from the 5' RACE reads with MiXCR, one row per CDR3 protein. The repertoire includes roughly 700,000 distinct CDR3 sequences, about 30% of them detected once, and 15% to 19% sits in the top ten. The receptor was isolated from a woman aged 80 or over in good health. This chain connects TRBV4-3 to TRBJ1-2; maybe TRBD1 (5 bases). Material for sequencing was blood. As DNA, the CDR3 is TGCGCCAGCAGCCAAACTTCGGGGGGGACTTACTATGGCTACACCTTC. It yields the protein CASSQTSGGTYYGYTF.